These T cell receptor beta chains were read from a single sample in a study of blood T cell repertoires in COVID-19. Assay: immunoSEQ multiplex PCR; the TCRdb copy retains only in-frame clones and omits some. The data hold about 77,000 clones, with 80% observed a single time. The sequenced sample was peripheral blood. These receptors were obtained from a woman between 70 and 85 years old with acute or convalescent COVID-19. CDR3s include the opening cysteine and the closing phenylalanine or tryptophan. Fields, in order: CDR3 length, J gene, clone size, D gene, V gene, CDR3 protein, CDR3 DNA. D genes are given only for firm matches. Clone size appears in some rows only: once, few, many, or a class for an expanded clone.

>16|TRBJ2-5|-|TRBD2|TRBV9
CASSVGAGGVGETQYF
TGTGCCAGCAGCGTAGGGGCGGGGGGAGTCGGAGAGACCCAGTACTTC
>14|TRBJ2-7|few|TRBD2|TRBV6-6
CASSYGTSGYEQYF
TGTGCCAGCAGTTATGGGACTAGCGGATACGAGCAGTACTTC
>16|TRBJ2-5|-|TRBD2|TRBV6-5
CASSYSSGRGQETQYF
TGTGCCAGCAGTTACTCCTCAGGGCGGGGGCAAGAGACCCAGTACTTC
>18|TRBJ2-1|few|TRBD1|TRBV19
CASSPRVPTGGNNNEQFF
TGTGCCAGTAGTCCCCGAGTCCCAACAGGGGGCAACAACAATGAGCAGTTCTTC
>12|TRBJ1-4|-|-|TRBV12-3/TRBV12-4
CAVRVGGEKLFF
TGTGCCGTCCGGGTGGGGGGTGAAAAACTGTTTTTT
>13|TRBJ1-2|-|-|TRBV14
CASSQAGGRGYTF
TGTGCCAGCAGCCAAGCGGGGGGGCGAGGCTACACCTTC
>15|TRBJ1-6|-|TRBD1|TRBV18
CASSPQGAQNSPLHF
TGTGCCAGCTCACCCCAGGGGGCACAAAATTCACCCCTCCACTTT
>16|TRBJ1-1|few|TRBD1|TRBV19
CASSIVAGGYSTEAFF
TGTGCCAGTAGTATAGTGGCAGGGGGTTATAGCACTGAAGCTTTCTTT
>17|TRBJ1-1|-|TRBD1|TRBV4-1
CASSQDTVRGWGTEAFF
TGCGCCAGCAGCCAAGATACAGTCAGGGGGTGGGGGACTGAAGCTTTCTTT
>18|TRBJ1-2|-|-|TRBV24-1
CATSEGTGTPGSGNGYTF
TGTGCCACCAGTGAAGGAACAGGGACCCCGGGTTCGGGTAATGGCTACACCTTC
>14|TRBJ1-3|-|-|TRBV24-1
CATSETGTGNTIYF
TGTGCCACCAGTGAAACAGGGACAGGAAACACCATATATTTT
>16|TRBJ1-2|-|TRBD1|TRBV29-1
CSGGGRTGINYYGYTF
TGCAGCGGGGGAGGTAGGACAGGGATAAATTACTATGGCTACACCTTC
>16|TRBJ1-5|-|-|TRBV3-1/TRBV3-2
CASSQDPGRGDQPQHF
TGTGCCAGCAGCCAAGATCCGGGCAGGGGCGATCAGCCCCAGCATTTT
>13|TRBJ1-5|-|TRBD1|TRBV19
CASTGTGVQPQHF
TGTGCCAGTACCGGGACAGGGGTTCAGCCCCAGCATTTT
>18|TRBJ1-5|-|-|TRBV15
CATSRGRGSEPSNQPQHF
TGTGCCACCAGCAGAGGACGGGGGAGTGAACCTAGCAATCAGCCCCAGCATTTT
>13|TRBJ2-3|-|-|TRBV3-1/TRBV3-2
CASSQWSGETQYF
TGTGCCAGCAGCCAATGGTCCGGGGAAACGCAGTATTTT
>13|TRBJ1-1|few|TRBD1|TRBV12-3/TRBV12-4
CASTGGLNTEAFF
TGTGCCAGTACAGGGGGCCTGAACACTGAAGCTTTCTTT
>16|TRBJ2-5|few|TRBD2|TRBV4-2
CASSQDGGGLAETQYF
TGTGCCAGCAGCCAAGACGGTGGGGGACTAGCTGAGACCCAGTACTTC
>15|TRBJ2-1|-|TRBD2|TRBV9
CASSATSGERNEQFF
TGTGCCAGCAGCGCGACTAGCGGGGAGAGGAATGAGCAGTTCTTC
>13|TRBJ2-5|-|TRBD1|TRBV14
CASSQDRAQTQYF
TGTGCCAGCAGCCAGGACAGGGCACAGACCCAGTACTTC
>14|TRBJ1-1|-|TRBD1|TRBV5-1
CASSLRQGNSEAFF
TGCGCCAGCAGCCTCAGACAGGGTAACAGTGAAGCTTTCTTT
>18|TRBJ1-2|-|TRBD1|TRBV6-6
CASSLHSSGTGADYGYTF
TGTGCCAGCAGTCTCCATTCCTCCGGGACAGGGGCTGACTATGGCTACACCTTC
>16|TRBJ2-5|-|TRBD2|TRBV7-2
CASSSGEAGRYRTQYF
TGTGCCAGCAGCTCGGGGGAAGCGGGGAGGTATCGGACCCAGTACTTC
>13|TRBJ2-7|-|TRBD1|TRBV4-1
CASSPGQAYEQYF
TGCGCCAGCAGCCCGGGACAGGCCTACGAGCAGTACTTC
>16|TRBJ2-1|-|-|TRBV19
CASSIIRGLFYNEQFF
TGTGCCAGTAGTATAATCCGGGGATTGTTCTACAATGAGCAGTTCTTC
>14|TRBJ1-2|-|-|TRBV4-3
CASSQGRQSYGYTF
TGCGCCAGCAGCCAAGGGAGGCAGTCCTATGGCTACACCTTC
>15|TRBJ1-6|-|TRBD1|TRBV19
CASSARDSYNSPLHF
TGTGCCAGTAGTGCCCGGGACAGCTATAATTCACCCCTCCACTTT
>16|TRBJ2-1|once|-|TRBV6-9
CASSYMGEAVNNEQFF
TGTGCCAGCAGTTATATGGGGGAGGCCGTCAACAATGAGCAGTTCTTC
>15|TRBJ1-1|-|-|TRBV6-1
CASSEFARLHTEAFF
TGTGCCAGCAGTGAATTTGCCAGACTCCACACTGAAGCTTTCTTT
>17|TRBJ2-7|-|TRBD2|TRBV6-6
CASSRGTSGGAADEQYF
TGTGCCAGCAGTCGCGGGACTAGCGGGGGGGCCGCGGACGAGCAGTACTTC
>15|TRBJ2-1|-|TRBD1|TRBV3-1/TRBV3-2
CASSPGQGPYNEQFF
TGTGCCAGCAGCCCGGGACAGGGACCCTACAATGAGCAGTTCTTC
>16|TRBJ1-3|few|-|TRBV27
CASSLSTGLSGNTIYF
TGTGCCAGCAGTTTATCGACAGGACTCTCTGGAAACACCATATATTTT
>17|TRBJ2-7|-|TRBD2|TRBV7-2
CASSAGTSGGLSYEQYF
TGTGCCAGCAGCGCCGGGACTAGCGGGGGGCTCTCCTACGAGCAGTACTTC
>10|TRBJ2-7|-|-|TRBV29-1
CSVGDYEQYF
TGCAGCGTTGGCGACTACGAGCAGTACTTC
>14|TRBJ1-4|-|-|TRBV19
CASSMTDTNEKLFF
TGTGCCAGTAGTATGACAGACACTAATGAAAAACTGTTTTTT
>15|TRBJ2-3|-|-|TRBV5-1
CASSPSSLGTDTQYF
TGCGCCAGCAGCCCGTCGTCTCTCGGCACAGATACGCAGTATTTT
>11|TRBJ1-3|-|TRBD1|TRBV20-1
CSAPGDRGLYF
TGCAGTGCCCCCGGGGACAGGGGATTATATTTT
>18|TRBJ2-1|-|TRBD1|TRBV19
CASSRGLYVVDKGNEQFF
TGTGCCAGTAGCAGGGGGCTTTATGTGGTAGACAAGGGCAATGAGCAGTTCTTC
>16|TRBJ2-3|-|TRBD2|TRBV4-3
CASSQTSGGGADTQYF
TGCGCCAGCAGCCAGACTAGCGGGGGGGGTGCAGATACGCAGTATTTT
>15|TRBJ2-3|-|TRBD1|TRBV29-1
CSGAGAGGFADTQYF
TGCAGCGGCGCTGGGGCAGGGGGCTTTGCAGATACGCAGTATTTT
>13|TRBJ2-7|-|TRBD1|TRBV5-5
CASSTRGPYEQYF
TGTGCCAGCAGCACGAGGGGGCCTTACGAGCAGTACTTC
>15|TRBJ2-5|-|-|TRBV6-2/TRBV6-3
CASSYSAEGSETQYF
TGTGCCAGCAGTTACTCGGCGGAGGGCAGCGAGACCCAGTACTTC
>16|TRBJ1-1|-|TRBD1|TRBV4-3
CASSQGPDRLNTEAFF
TGCGCCAGCAGCCAAGGCCCGGACAGGTTGAACACTGAAGCTTTCTTT
>14|TRBJ1-4|-|TRBD1|TRBV29-1
CSVDVTGGREKLFF
TGCAGCGTTGATGTGACAGGGGGCCGAGAAAAACTGTTTTTT
>18|TRBJ1-1|-|-|TRBV5-6
CASSQEGEFQGLNTEAFF
TGTGCCAGCAGCCAAGAGGGGGAATTCCAGGGGCTGAACACTGAAGCTTTCTTT
>14|TRBJ2-1|-|TRBD2|TRBV9
CASSEERGYNEQFF
TGTGCCAGCAGCGAGGAGCGGGGGTACAATGAGCAGTTCTTC
>15|TRBJ2-5|-|TRBD2|TRBV19
CASSSLAGGPETQYF
TGTGCCAGTAGTAGCCTAGCGGGGGGGCCGGAGACCCAGTACTTC
>17|TRBJ2-7|-|TRBD1|TRBV7-3
CASSPRDRGFPSYEQYF
TGTGCCAGCAGCCCGAGGGACAGGGGCTTCCCCTCCTACGAGCAGTACTTC
>14|TRBJ1-2|-|TRBD1|TRBV7-9
CASSRETGGYGYTF
TGTGCCAGCAGCCGAGAAACAGGGGGCTATGGCTACACCTTC
>15|TRBJ1-1|once|-|TRBV7-2
CASSSRPRGQRGAFF
TGTGCCAGCAGCTCGCGACCCCGAGGACAGAGAGGAGCTTTCTTT
>15|TRBJ2-7|-|TRBD1|TRBV4-1
CASSPGTGGTYEQYF
TGCGCCAGCAGCCCCGGGACAGGGGGTACCTACGAGCAGTACTTC
>19|TRBJ2-7|-|TRBD2|TRBV7-2
CASSGHPGTSGGNNYEQYF
TGTGCCAGCAGCGGCCACCCGGGGACTAGCGGGGGGAACAACTACGAGCAGTACTTC
>15|TRBJ1-1|-|-|TRBV5-1
CASSLGDLRAAEAFF
TGCGCCAGCAGCTTGGGCGATTTGAGGGCTGCTGAAGCTTTCTTT